This T cell receptor (beta chain) was recorded in a study of T cells in Graves' hyperthyroidism and ophthalmopathy. As regards this clonotype: Its matching antigen is unknown. One end of the junction varies from germline; a read error may be responsible.

TCR beta CDR3 sequences were amplified from RNA transcripts. Using the HTBI primer set, a first-round RT-PCR was run on the TCR CDR3. TCRdb reanalysed the multiplex PCR reads using MiXCR and keeps one entry per CDR3 protein. The data show a few hundred thousand distinct CDR3 sequences, with 46% seen just once and about two fifths held by the top ten. Germline V gives CDR1 SQVTM, CDR2 ANQGSEA. The CDR3 covers 14 residues. Study-level points and caveats: In blood, most of the thyroid clonotypes expanded above 0.001 were also present. Before onset, by a median of approximately 5.9 months, the model predicted ophthalmopathy. Ophthalmopathy was distinguished from stable hyperthyroidism by 13 V-J signatures.

The chain uses TRBV29-1 and TRBJ1-6; maybe TRBD1 (6 bases). The sequencing input was peripheral blood or thyroid tissue (not recorded which). This sequence was found in an adult woman with Graves' disease, either hyperthyroidism or ophthalmopathy (not recorded which). CDR3 nucleotides: TGTAGCGTTGACAGCAGGGGTGAGGGTTCACCCCTCCACTTT. Its translation is CSVDSRGEGSPLHF.